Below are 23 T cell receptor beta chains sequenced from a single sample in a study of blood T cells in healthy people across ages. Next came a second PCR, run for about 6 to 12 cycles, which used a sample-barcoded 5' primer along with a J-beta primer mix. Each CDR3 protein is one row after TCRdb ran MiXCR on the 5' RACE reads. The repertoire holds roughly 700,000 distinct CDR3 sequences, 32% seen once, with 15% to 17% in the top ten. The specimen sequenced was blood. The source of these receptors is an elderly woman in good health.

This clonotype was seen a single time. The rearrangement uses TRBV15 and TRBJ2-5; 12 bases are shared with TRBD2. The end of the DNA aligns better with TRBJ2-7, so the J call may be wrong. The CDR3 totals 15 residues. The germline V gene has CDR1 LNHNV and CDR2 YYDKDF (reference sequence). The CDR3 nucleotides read TGTGCCACCAGCAGCCGACTAGCGGGAGCCTACGAGCAGTACTTC. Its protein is CATSSRLAGAYEQYF.

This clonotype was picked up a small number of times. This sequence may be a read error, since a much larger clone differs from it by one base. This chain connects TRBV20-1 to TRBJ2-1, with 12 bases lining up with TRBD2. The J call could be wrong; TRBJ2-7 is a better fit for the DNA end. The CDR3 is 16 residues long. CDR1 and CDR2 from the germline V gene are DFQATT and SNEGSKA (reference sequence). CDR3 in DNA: TGCAGTGCTAGAGCCCCTAGCGGGGGGGTCAACAATGAGCAGTACTTC. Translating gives CSARAPSGGVNNEQYF.

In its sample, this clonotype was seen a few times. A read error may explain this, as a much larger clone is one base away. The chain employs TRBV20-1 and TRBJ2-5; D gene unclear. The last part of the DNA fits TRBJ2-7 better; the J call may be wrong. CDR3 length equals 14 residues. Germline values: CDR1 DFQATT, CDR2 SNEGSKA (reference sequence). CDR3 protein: CSARGSLGINEQYF. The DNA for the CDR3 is TGCAGTGCTAGAGGGTCACTGGGAATAAACGAGCAGTACTTC.

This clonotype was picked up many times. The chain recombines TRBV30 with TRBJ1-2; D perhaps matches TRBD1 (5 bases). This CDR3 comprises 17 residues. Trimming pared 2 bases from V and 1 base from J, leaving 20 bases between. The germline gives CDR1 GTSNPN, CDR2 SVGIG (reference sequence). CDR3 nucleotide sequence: TGTGCCTGGAGTCCCCGGGGGGTGGCAGGAGTTAACTATGGCTACACCTTC. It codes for CAWSPRGVAGVNYGYTF.

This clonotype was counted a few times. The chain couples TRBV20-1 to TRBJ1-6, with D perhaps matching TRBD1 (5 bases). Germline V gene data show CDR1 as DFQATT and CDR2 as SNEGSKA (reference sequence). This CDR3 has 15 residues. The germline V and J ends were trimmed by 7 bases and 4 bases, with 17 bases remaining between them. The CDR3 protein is CSVRSKGIYNSPLHF. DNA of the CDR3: TGCAGTGTCCGAAGTAAGGGGATTTATAATTCACCCCTCCACTTT.

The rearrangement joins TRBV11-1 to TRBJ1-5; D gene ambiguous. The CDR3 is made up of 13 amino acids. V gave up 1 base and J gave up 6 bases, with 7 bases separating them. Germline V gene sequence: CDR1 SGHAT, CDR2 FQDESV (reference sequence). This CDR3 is CASSLEPFQPQHF. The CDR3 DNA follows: TGTGCCAGCAGCTTAGAACCGTTTCAGCCCCAGCATTTT.

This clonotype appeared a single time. The CDR3 sequence is CSAPPRLAGSNEQYF. The CDR3 DNA follows: TGCAGTGCCCCCCCGCGGCTAGCGGGGTCCAATGAGCAGTACTTC. This chain uses TRBV20-1 with TRBJ2-5; 9 nucleotides align to TRBD2. The CDR3 loop spans 15 amino acids. Germline V gives CDR1 DFQATT, CDR2 SNEGSKA (reference sequence). V was pared by 6 bases and J by 11 bases, with 19 bases of the junction left unmatched.

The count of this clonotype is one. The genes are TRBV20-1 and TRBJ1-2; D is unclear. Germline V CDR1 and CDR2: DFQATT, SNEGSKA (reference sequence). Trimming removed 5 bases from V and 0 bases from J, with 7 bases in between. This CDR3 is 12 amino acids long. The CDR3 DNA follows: TGCAGTGCTTGGGCGACTAACTATGGCTACACCTTC. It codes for CSAWATNYGYTF.

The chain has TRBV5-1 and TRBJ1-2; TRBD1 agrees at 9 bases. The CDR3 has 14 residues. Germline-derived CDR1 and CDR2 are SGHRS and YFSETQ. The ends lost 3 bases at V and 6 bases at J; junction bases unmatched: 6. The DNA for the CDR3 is TGCGCCAGCAGCTCCCGGGACAGGGAAGATGGCTACACCTTC. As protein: CASSSRDREDGYTF. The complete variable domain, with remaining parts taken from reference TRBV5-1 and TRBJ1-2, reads KAGVTQTPRYLIKTRGQQVTLSCSPISGHRSVSWYQQTPGQGLQFLFEYFSETQRNKGNFPGRFSGRQFSNSRSEMNVSTLELGDSALYLCASSSRDREDGYTFGSGTRLTVV.

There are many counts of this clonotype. Written as DNA, the CDR3 is TGTGCCACGGCGACAGGGTGGACCGGGGAGCTGTTTTTT. It is translated as CATATGWTGELFF. The chain combines TRBV24-1 with TRBJ2-2, with TRBD1 matching over 7 bases. Germline lookup yields CDR1 KGHDR and CDR2 SFDVKD. V gave up 10 bases and J gave up 5 bases; unmatched junction bases: 6. CDR3 length: 13 amino acids.

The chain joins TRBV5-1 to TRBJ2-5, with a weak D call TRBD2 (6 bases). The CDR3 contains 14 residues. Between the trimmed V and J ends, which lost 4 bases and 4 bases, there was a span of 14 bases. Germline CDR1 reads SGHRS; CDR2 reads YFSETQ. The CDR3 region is CASSLTLGGETQYF. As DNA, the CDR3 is TGCGCCAGCAGCCTCACTTTGGGGGGAGAGACCCAGTACTTC. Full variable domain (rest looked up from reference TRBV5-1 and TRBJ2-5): KAGVTQTPRYLIKTRGQQVTLSCSPISGHRSVSWYQQTPGQGLQFLFEYFSETQRNKGNFPGRFSGRQFSNSRSEMNVSTLELGDSALYLCASSLTLGGETQYFGPGTRLLVL.

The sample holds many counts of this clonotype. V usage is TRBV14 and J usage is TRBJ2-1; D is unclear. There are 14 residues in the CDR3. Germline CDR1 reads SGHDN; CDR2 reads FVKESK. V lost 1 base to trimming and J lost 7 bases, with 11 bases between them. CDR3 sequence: CASSQADLGNEQFF. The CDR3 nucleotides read TGTGCCAGCAGCCAAGCGGATTTAGGGAATGAGCAGTTCTTC.

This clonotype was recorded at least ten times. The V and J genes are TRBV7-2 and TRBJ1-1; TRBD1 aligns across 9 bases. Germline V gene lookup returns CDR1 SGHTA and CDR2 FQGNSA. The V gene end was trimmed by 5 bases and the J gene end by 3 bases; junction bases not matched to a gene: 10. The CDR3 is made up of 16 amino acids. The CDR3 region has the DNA TGTGCCAGCAGCCCCTACAGGGGGCGTGGGGACACTGAAGCTTTCTTT. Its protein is CASSPYRGRGDTEAFF.

CDR3 sequence reads: CASSFAGESGANVLTF. CDR3 nucleotides: TGTGCCAGCAGTTTCGCGGGGGAGTCTGGGGCCAACGTCCTGACTTTC. V usage is TRBV27 and J usage is TRBJ2-6; TRBD2 matches 7 bases. J was trimmed by 1 base and V by 3 bases; bases with no gene match: 3. This CDR3 region has 16 residues. Germline CDR1 is MNHEY and CDR2 is SMNVEV (reference sequence).

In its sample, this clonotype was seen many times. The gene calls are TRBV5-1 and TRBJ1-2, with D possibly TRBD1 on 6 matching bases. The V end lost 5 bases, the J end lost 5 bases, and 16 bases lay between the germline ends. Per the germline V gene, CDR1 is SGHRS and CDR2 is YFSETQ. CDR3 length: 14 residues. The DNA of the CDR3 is TGCGCCAGCAGTAGGGACACGGAGACGTATGGCTACACCTTC. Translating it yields CASSRDTETYGYTF.

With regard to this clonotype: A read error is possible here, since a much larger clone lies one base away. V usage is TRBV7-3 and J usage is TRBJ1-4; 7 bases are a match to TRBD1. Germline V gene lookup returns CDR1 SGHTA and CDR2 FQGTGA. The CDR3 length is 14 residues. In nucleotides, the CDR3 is TGTACCAGCTATCCAGACAGGGAATCTGAAAAACTGTTTTTT. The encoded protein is CTSYPDRESEKLFF.

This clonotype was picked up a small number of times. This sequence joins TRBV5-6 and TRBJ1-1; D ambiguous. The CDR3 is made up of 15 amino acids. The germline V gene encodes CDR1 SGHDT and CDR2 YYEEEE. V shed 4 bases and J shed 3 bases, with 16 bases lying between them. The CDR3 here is CASSSISEPYTEAFF. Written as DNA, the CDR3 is TGTGCCAGCAGCAGCATCTCCGAGCCCTACACTGAAGCTTTCTTT.

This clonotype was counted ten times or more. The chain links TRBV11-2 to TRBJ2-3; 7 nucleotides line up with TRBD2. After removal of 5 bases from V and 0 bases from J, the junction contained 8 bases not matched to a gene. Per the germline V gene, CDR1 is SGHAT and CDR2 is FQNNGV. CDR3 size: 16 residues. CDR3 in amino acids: CASSGTLRGSTDTQYF. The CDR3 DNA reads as TGTGCCAGCAGCGGAACCCTGCGGGGGAGCACAGATACGCAGTATTTT.

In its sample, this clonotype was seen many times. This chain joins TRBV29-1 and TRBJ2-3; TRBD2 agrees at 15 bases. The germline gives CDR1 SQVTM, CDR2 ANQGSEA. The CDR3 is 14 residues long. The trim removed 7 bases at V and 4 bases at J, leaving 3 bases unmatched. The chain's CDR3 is CSGGLAGGADTQYF. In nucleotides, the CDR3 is TGCAGCGGGGGACTAGCGGGGGGTGCAGATACGCAGTATTTT.

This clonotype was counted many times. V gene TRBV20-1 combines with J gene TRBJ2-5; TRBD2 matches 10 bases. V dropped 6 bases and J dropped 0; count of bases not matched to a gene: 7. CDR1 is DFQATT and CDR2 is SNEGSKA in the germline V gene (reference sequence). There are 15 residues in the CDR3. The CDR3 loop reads CSAQGSGGDQETQYF. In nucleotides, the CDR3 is TGCAGTGCACAGGGAAGCGGGGGGGACCAAGAGACCCAGTACTTC.

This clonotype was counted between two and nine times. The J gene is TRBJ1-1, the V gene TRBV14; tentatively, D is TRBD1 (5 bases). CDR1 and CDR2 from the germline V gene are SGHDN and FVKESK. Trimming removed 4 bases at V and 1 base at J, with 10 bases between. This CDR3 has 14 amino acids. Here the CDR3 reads CASSPQVENTEAFF. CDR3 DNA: TGTGCCAGCAGCCCACAGGTAGAGAACACTGAAGCTTTCTTT.

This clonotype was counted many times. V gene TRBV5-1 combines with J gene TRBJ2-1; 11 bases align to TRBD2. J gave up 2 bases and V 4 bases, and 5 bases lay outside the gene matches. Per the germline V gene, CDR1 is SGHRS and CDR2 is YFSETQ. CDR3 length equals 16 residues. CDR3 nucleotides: TGCGCCAGCAGCCACGTTAGCGGGGGGGCCTACAATGAGCAGTTCTTC. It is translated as CASSHVSGGAYNEQFF.

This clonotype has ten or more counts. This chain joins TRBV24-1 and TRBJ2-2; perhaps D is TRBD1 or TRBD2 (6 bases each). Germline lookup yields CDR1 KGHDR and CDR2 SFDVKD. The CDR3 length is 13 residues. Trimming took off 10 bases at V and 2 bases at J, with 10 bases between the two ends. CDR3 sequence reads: CATRDTNTGELFF. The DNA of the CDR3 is TGTGCCACGCGGGACACTAACACCGGGGAGCTGTTTTTT.